This T cell receptor beta chain was obtained from a study of T cells in Graves' hyperthyroidism and ophthalmopathy. On this clonotype: Its antigen remains unknown.

Amplification yielded TCR beta CDR3 regions, with RNA transcripts as the source. In the first-round RT-PCR of the TCR CDR3, the HTBI primer set was used. MiXCR, run by TCRdb on the multiplex PCR reads, gives a single entry per CDR3 protein. This sample has 480,000 or so distinct CDR3 sequences, with over 35% found just once. General study points: Median prediction lead before ophthalmopathy onset was around seven months with the model.

This CDR3 is 13 amino acids long. Germline V CDR1 and CDR2: SNHLY, FYNNEI. The V end lost 8 bases, the J end lost 7 bases, and 15 bases lay between the germline ends. Sequenced sample: peripheral blood or thyroid tissue (not recorded which). V is TRBV2 and J is TRBJ1-5; possible D gene TRBD1, 5 bases. The source is an adult woman with Graves' disease, either hyperthyroidism or ophthalmopathy (not recorded which). Here the CDR3 DNA reads TGTGCCAGCGGTGGCGATGGGGGGCAGCCCCAGCATTTT. The encoded protein is CASGGDGGQPQHF.